The 16 T cell receptor beta chains reported below all come from one sample, sequenced in a study of T cells in Graves' hyperthyroidism and ophthalmopathy. Template material for amplifying TCR beta CDR3 regions consisted of RNA transcripts. The study used the HTBI primer set for a first-round RT-PCR of the TCR CDR3. TCRdb used MiXCR to reprocess the multiplex PCR reads, holding one entry per CDR3 protein. Altogether roughly 630,000 distinct CDR3 sequences are present, 15% to 19% being singletons, with the ten largest covering around 7.8%. Material: blood. The receptors come from a woman aged 25 to 39 with Graves' hyperthyroidism.

This chain joins TRBV5-1 and TRBJ1-6; the match to TRBD1 covers 8 bases. Trimming removed 2 bases from V and 9 bases from J; junction bases left unmatched: 7. The CDR3 is 15 residues long. The germline V gene encodes CDR1 SGHRS and CDR2 YFSETQ. CDR3 protein: CASSLQGGVGSPLHF. DNA for the CDR3: TGCGCCAGCAGCTTACAGGGGGGAGTCGGTTCACCCCTCCACTTT.

At least ten counts were recorded for this clonotype. The V and J genes are TRBV28 and TRBJ2-1, with 9 positions matching TRBD2. In germline, CDR1 is MDHEN, CDR2 SYDVKM. The CDR3 is made up of 15 amino acids. V dropped 2 bases and J dropped 6; count of bases not matched to a gene: 5. The CDR3 nucleotides are TGTGCCAGCAGTTTACAGACTAGCGGAATCAATGAGCAGTTCTTC. The encoded protein is CASSLQTSGINEQFF. Based on the CDR3 plus reference TRBV28 and TRBJ2-1, the full variable domain is DVKVTQSSRYLVKRTGEKVFLECVQDMDHENMFWYRQDPGLGLRLIYFSYDVKMKEKGDIPEGYSVSREKKERFSLILESASTNQTSMYLCASSLQTSGINEQFFGPGTRLTVL.

The V call is TRBV7-9, the J call TRBJ2-1, with D uncertain. Trimming left V 0 bases short and J 1 base short, with 7 bases between. The CDR3 contains 15 residues. Germline CDR1 and CDR2: SEHNR and FQNEAQ (reference sequence). CDR3 in amino acids: CASSLASPSYNEQFF. The CDR3 DNA reads TGTGCCAGCAGCTTAGCCAGCCCGTCCTACAATGAGCAGTTCTTC.

This clonotype was detected ten times or more. The V and J genes are TRBV27 and TRBJ1-5; weak D call: TRBD1 (5 bases). Germline values: CDR1 MNHEY, CDR2 SMNVEV (reference sequence). V lost 5 bases to trimming and J lost 2 bases, with 13 bases between them. This CDR3 region has 15 residues. In nucleotides, the CDR3 is TGTGCCAGCAGTCGCGGGGCCCAAGGCAATCAGCCCCAGCATTTT. Its translation: CASSRGAQGNQPQHF.

This clonotype was seen only a few times. The V and J genes are TRBV6-5 and TRBJ1-1; 8 positions agree with TRBD1. This CDR3 has 15 residues. The germline V gene encodes CDR1 MNHEY and CDR2 SVGAGI. V was pared by 4 bases and J by 1 base, with 5 bases of the junction left unmatched. Here the CDR3 DNA reads TGTGCCAGCAGTTCCGACAGGGGACAGAACACTGAAGCTTTCTTT. It translates to CASSSDRGQNTEAFF.

In this sample, this clonotype turned up a few times. This chain uses TRBV3-1 with TRBJ2-7, with 10 bases lining up with TRBD2. Germline V CDR1 and CDR2: LGHDT, YNNKEL (reference sequence). Trimming removed 4 bases from V and 9 bases from J; junction bases left unmatched: 9. CDR3 length equals 14 residues. The CDR3 region has the DNA TGTGCCAGCAGCCCTGCTAGCGGGAGAGGTGTGCAGTACTTC. Protein product: CASSPASGRGVQYF.

Ten or more counts support this clonotype. V gene TRBV2 combines with J gene TRBJ1-2; 10 nucleotides align to TRBD1. CDR1 SNHLY and CDR2 FYNNEI come from the germline V gene. This CDR3 spans 15 amino acids. The V gene end was trimmed by 6 bases and the J gene end by 2 bases; junction bases not matched to a gene: 6. The CDR3 region has the DNA TGTGCCAGCAGCCCCGGGGACAGGGGAAACTATGGCTACACCTTC. It encodes CASSPGDRGNYGYTF.

This clonotype has a count of ten or more. The V gene is TRBV28, the J gene TRBJ2-1; D gene ambiguous. Germline loops: CDR1 MDHEN, CDR2 SYDVKM. Trimming cost V 4 bases and J 8 bases, with 12 bases left between them. This CDR3 comprises 13 residues. The CDR3 DNA is TGTGCCAGCAGTTCTACCGGGTACGATGAGCAGTTCTTC. It encodes CASSSTGYDEQFF.

Many counts were recorded for this clonotype. This chain connects TRBV6-1 to TRBJ2-5; D ambiguous. Germline V gene lookup returns CDR1 MNHNS and CDR2 SASEGT. Between the trimmed V and J ends, which lost 1 base and 1 base, there was a span of 7 bases. The CDR3 is made up of 14 amino acids. In nucleotides, the CDR3 is TGTGCCAGCAGTGAAGGGGGAACCCAAGAGACCCAGTACTTC. This encodes CASSEGGTQETQYF.

This clonotype was seen many times. The J gene is TRBJ2-2, the V gene TRBV5-1; D is perhaps TRBD1 or TRBD2 (5 bases each). Trimming removed 4 bases from V and 1 base from J, with 11 bases in between. The CDR3 sequence is 15 residues long. Germline CDR1 is SGHRS and CDR2 is YFSETQ. This CDR3 reads CASSQGRVNTGELFF. The CDR3 nucleotides are TGCGCCAGCAGCCAGGGACGGGTGAACACCGGGGAGCTGTTTTTT. Based on the CDR3 plus reference TRBV5-1 and TRBJ2-2, the full variable domain is KAGVTQTPRYLIKTRGQQVTLSCSPISGHRSVSWYQQTPGQGLQFLFEYFSETQRNKGNFPGRFSGRQFSNSRSEMNVSTLELGDSALYLCASSQGRVNTGELFFGEGSRLTVL.

This clonotype has just a few counts. This chain uses TRBV5-4 with TRBJ2-1; 7 bases agree with TRBD2. The germline gives CDR1 SGHNT, CDR2 YYREEE (reference sequence). The CDR3 runs 14 residues. V shed 0 bases and J 8 bases; nucleotides not matched to a gene: 5. The CDR3 is CASSLGGGGYEQFF. As DNA, the CDR3 is TGTGCCAGCAGCTTGGGGGGGGGAGGGTATGAGCAGTTCTTC.

The chain couples TRBV20-1 to TRBJ2-7; 10 nucleotides align to TRBD2. J was trimmed by 3 bases and V by 3 bases; bases with no gene match: 5. This CDR3 has 14 residues. CDR1 and CDR2 (germline): DFQATT, SNEGSKA (reference sequence). In nucleotides, the CDR3 is TGCAGTGCTAGCCGCCTAGCGGGAGACTACGAGCAGTACTTC. It encodes CSASRLAGDYEQYF.

The table lists this clonotype with a few counts. The chain recombines TRBV9 with TRBJ2-7, with D perhaps matching TRBD1 or TRBD2 (5 bases each). V gave up 0 bases and J gave up 6 bases, with 13 bases separating them. Germline V gene sequence: CDR1 SGDLS, CDR2 YYNGEE. This CDR3 comprises 14 residues. CDR3 nucleotides: TGTGCCAGCAGCGTAGGGGGGACCCCACGCGAGCAGTACTTC. It specifies CASSVGGTPREQYF.

J is TRBJ2-6 and V is TRBV28; 8 bases align to TRBD1. V trimming: 3 bases; J trimming: 3 bases; junction bases outside the gene matches: 10. The CDR3 contains 18 residues. CDR1 and CDR2 from the germline V gene are MDHEN and SYDVKM. The CDR3 region has the DNA TGTGCCAGCAGTTTGGTGGGGACAGGACTTGGTGGGGCCAACGTCCTGACTTTC. It translates to CASSLVGTGLGGANVLTF. The full variable domain, rest sourced from reference TRBV28 and TRBJ2-6, is DVKVTQSSRYLVKRTGEKVFLECVQDMDHENMFWYRQDPGLGLRLIYFSYDVKMKEKGDIPEGYSVSREKKERFSLILESASTNQTSMYLCASSLVGTGLGGANVLTFGAGSRLTVL.

The table lists this clonotype with many counts. This rearrangement joins TRBV28 to TRBJ1-5; the D gene is possibly TRBD1 (5 bases). Germline V gene sequence: CDR1 MDHEN, CDR2 SYDVKM. The CDR3 spans 13 residues. The V end was cut by 10 bases, the J end by 7 bases, with 17 bases between. CDR3 loop: CATSSQGTQPQHF. The DNA for the CDR3 is TGTGCCACCTCGTCGCAGGGAACCCAGCCCCAGCATTTT. The full variable domain, its missing parts supplied by reference TRBV28 and TRBJ1-5, is DVKVTQSSRYLVKRTGEKVFLECVQDMDHENMFWYRQDPGLGLRLIYFSYDVKMKEKGDIPEGYSVSREKKERFSLILESASTNQTSMYLCATSSQGTQPQHFGDGTRLSIL.

This clonotype turned up a few times. The chain uses TRBV10-3 and TRBJ2-7; 7 bases are a match to TRBD1. V shed 6 bases and J 1 base; nucleotides not matched to a gene: 3. The CDR3 has 13 residues. Germline CDR1 is ENHRY and CDR2 is SYGVKD. The CDR3 bases are TGTGCCATCAGCCAGGACAGGTCCTACGAGCAGTACTTC. Translated: CAISQDRSYEQYF.